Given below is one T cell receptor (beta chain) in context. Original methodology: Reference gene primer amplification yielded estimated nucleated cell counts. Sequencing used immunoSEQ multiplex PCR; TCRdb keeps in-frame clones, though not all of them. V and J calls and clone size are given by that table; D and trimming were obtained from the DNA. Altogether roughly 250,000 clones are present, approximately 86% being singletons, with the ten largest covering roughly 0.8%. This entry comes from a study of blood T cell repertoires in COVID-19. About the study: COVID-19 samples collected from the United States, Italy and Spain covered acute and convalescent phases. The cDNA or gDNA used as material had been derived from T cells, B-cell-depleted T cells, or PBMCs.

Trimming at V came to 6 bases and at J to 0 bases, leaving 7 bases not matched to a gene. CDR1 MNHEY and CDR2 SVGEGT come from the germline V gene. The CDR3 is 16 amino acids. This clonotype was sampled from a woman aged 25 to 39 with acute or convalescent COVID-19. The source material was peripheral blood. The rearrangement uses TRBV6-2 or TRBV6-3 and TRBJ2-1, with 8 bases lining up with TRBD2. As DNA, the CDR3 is TGTGCCAGCAGCCGCCTCCTAGCGGGCTCCTACAATGAGCAGTTCTTC. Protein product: CASSRLLAGSYNEQFF.